Given below is one T cell receptor (beta chain) in context. Per the original data handling: For nucleated cells, counts were estimated from reference gene primer amplification. This table comes from immunoSEQ multiplex PCR, and its TCRdb copy is limited to in-frame clones, with some not included. The V and J calls and clone size are taken from that table; D and trimming were inferred from the DNA. The data show about 94,000 clones, about four fifths seen once. The data derive from a study of blood T cell repertoires in COVID-19. Looking at the study overall: Acute-phase and convalescent COVID-19 samples originated in the United States, Italy and Spain. Nucleic acid was either cDNA or gDNA, and it came from T cells, B-cell-depleted T cells, or PBMCs.

The CDR3 loop spans 15 amino acids. The germline V gene has CDR1 SGDLS and CDR2 YYNGEE. Between the trimmed V and J ends, which lost 2 bases and 8 bases, there was a span of 19 bases. The receptor comes from a human donor in a cohort sampled during active COVID-19. The gene calls are TRBV9 and TRBJ1-2; weak D call: TRBD1 (6 bases). The sequencing sample was made of peripheral blood. CDR3 in amino acids: CASSVQDRVYGGYTF. DNA for the CDR3: TGTGCCAGCAGCGTTCAGGACAGAGTCTATGGAGGCTACACCTTC.